This T cell receptor (beta chain) was documented in a study of regulatory T cells in long-lasting Graves disease. CDR3-region Arm-PCR and iRepertoire HTBI primers produced the TCR beta libraries. In TCRdb, the multiplex PCR reads were re-called with MiXCR into one record per CDR3 protein. The sample lists 350,000 to 450,000 distinct CDR3 sequences; approximately 10% were seen once. Sample time point: newly diagnosed GD, antithyroid drugs for less than 3 months. PBMC RNA served as the TCR library source. This clonotype has more than one count but fewer than ten. Germline V CDR1 and CDR2: SGHTA, FQGTGA. Trimming cost V 5 bases and J 9 bases; bases outside gene matches: 11. CDR3 length: 15 amino acids. This sample was also put to use in a study of T cells in Graves' hyperthyroidism and ophthalmopathy.

The sample here was peripheral blood mononuclear cells (PBMCs), taken at new diagnosis, from a patient treated with antithyroid drugs. The chain couples TRBV7-3 to TRBJ2-1; TRBD2 matches 9 bases. The clonotype originates from a woman aged 18-29 years with Graves disease. The CDR3 DNA reads TGTGCCAGCAGCCCGCTCTCCGCGGGGGGGGCTGAGCAGTTCTTC. This encodes CASSPLSAGGAEQFF.